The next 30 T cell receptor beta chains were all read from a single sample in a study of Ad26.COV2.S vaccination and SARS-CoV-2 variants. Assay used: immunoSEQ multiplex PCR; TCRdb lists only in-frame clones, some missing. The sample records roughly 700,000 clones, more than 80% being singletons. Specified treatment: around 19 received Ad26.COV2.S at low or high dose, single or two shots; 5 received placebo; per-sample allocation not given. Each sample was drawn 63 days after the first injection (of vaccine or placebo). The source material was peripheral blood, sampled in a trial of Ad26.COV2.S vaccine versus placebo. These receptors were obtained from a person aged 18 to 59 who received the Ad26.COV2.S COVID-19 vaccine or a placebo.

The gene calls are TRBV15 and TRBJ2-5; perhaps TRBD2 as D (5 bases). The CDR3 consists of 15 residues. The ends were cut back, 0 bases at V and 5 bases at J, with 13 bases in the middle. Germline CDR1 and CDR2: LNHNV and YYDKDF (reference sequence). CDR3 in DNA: TGTGCCACCAGCAGAGATCGGAGGCAGGTGGAGACCCAGTACTTC. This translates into CATSRDRRQVETQYF.

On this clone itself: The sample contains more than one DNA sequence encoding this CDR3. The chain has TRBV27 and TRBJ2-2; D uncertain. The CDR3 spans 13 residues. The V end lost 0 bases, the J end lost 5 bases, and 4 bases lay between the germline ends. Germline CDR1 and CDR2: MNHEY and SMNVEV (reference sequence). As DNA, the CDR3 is TGTGCCAGCAGTTTATCGAGGACCGGGGAGCTGTTTTTT. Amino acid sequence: CASSLSRTGELFF.

The DNA of the CDR3 is TGTGCCAGCAGCTCCCCAAGCGATGGGGCCTTGAGCTCCTACAATGAGCAGTTCTTC. Residues: CASSSPSDGALSSYNEQFF. The chain joins TRBV7-8 to TRBJ2-1; D is possibly TRBD1 (5 bases). The CDR3 spans 19 residues. V gave up 4 bases and J gave up 0 bases, with 22 bases separating them. CDR1 is SGHVS and CDR2 is FQNEAQ in the germline V gene.

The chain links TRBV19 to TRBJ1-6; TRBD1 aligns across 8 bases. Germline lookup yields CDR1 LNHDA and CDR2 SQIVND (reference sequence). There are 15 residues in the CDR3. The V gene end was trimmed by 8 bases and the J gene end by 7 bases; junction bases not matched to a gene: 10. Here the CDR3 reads CASRITGTGNSPLHF. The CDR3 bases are TGTGCCAGTCGAATCACCGGGACAGGAAATTCACCCCTCCACTTT.

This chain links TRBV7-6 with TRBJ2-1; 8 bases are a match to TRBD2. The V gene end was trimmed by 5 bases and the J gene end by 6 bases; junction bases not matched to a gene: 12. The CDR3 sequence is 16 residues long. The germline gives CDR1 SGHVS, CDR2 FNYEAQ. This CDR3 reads CASSPVWREASNEQFF. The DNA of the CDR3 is TGTGCCAGCAGCCCCGTGTGGCGGGAGGCCTCCAATGAGCAGTTCTTC.

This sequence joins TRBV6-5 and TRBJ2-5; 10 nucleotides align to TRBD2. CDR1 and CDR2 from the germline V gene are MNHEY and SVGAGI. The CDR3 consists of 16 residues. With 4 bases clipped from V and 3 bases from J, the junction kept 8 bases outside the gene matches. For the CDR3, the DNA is TGTGCCAGCAGTTTTCGAGCGGGGGGGTTAAAAGAGACCCAGTACTTC. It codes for CASSFRAGGLKETQYF.

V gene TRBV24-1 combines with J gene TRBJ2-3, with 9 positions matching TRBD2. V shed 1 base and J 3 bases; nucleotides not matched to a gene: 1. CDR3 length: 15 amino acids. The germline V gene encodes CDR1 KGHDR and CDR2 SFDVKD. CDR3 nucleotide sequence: TGTGCCACCAGTGATTTTAGCGGGAGTACAGATACGCAGTATTTT. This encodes CATSDFSGSTDTQYF.

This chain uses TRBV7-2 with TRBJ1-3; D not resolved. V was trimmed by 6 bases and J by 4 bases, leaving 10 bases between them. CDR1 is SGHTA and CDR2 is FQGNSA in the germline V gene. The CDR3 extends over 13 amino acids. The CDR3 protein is CASRLPSGNTIYF. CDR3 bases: TGTGCCAGCAGGCTGCCGTCGGGAAACACCATATATTTT.

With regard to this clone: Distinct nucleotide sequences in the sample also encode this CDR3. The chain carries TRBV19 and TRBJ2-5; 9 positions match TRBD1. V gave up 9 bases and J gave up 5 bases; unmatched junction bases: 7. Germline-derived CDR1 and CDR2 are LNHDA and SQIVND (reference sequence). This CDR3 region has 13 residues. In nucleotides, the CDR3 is TGTGCCAGCGGGGGGACAGGGCAGGAGACCCAGTACTTC. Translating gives CASGGTGQETQYF. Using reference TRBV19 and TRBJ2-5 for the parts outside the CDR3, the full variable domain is DGGITQSPKYLFRKEGQNVTLSCEQNLNHDAMYWYRQDPGQGLRLIYYSQIVNDFQKGDIAEGYSVSREKKESFPLTVTSAQKNPTAFYLCASGGTGQETQYFGPGTRLLVL.

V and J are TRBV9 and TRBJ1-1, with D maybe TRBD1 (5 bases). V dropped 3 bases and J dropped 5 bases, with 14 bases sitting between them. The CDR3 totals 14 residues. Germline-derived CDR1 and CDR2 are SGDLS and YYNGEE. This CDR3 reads CASSAVDRGTEAFF. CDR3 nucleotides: TGTGCCAGCAGCGCCGTTGATAGGGGTACTGAAGCTTTCTTT.

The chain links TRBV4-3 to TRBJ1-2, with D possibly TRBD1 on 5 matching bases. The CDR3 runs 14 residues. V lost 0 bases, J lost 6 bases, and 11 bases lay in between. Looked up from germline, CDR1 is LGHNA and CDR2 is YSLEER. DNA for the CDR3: TGCGCCAGCAGCCAAGATGGAGGGGTCCATGGCTACACCTTC. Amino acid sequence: CASSQDGGVHGYTF.

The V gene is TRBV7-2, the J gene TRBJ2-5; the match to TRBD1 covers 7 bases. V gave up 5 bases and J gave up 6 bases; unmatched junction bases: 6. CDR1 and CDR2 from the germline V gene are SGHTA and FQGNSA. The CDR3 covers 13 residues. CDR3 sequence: CASSPYRGKTQYF. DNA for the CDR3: TGTGCCAGCAGCCCATACAGGGGAAAGACCCAGTACTTC. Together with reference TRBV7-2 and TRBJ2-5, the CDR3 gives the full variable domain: GAGVSQSPSNKVTEKGKDVELRCDPISGHTALYWYRQSLGQGLEFLIYFQGNSAPDKSGLPSDRFSAERTGGSVSTLTIQRTQQEDSAVYLCASSPYRGKTQYFGPGTRLLVL.

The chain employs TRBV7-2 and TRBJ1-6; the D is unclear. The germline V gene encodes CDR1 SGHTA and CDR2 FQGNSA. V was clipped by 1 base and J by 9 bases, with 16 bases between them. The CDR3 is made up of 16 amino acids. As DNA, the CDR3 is TGTGCCAGCAGCTTAGGGGGTCCACCAGGCATTTCACCCCTCCACTTT. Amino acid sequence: CASSLGGPPGISPLHF.

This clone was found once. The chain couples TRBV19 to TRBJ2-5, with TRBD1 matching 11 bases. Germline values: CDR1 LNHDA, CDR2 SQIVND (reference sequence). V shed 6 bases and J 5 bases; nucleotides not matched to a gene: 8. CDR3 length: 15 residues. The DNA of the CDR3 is TGTGCCAGTAGAGCCGGACAGGGGGCATGGGAGACCCAGTACTTC. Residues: CASRAGQGAWETQYF.

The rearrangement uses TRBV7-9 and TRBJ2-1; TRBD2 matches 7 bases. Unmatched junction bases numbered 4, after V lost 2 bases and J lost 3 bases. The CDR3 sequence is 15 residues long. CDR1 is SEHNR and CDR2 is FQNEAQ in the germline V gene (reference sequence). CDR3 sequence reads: CASSLRGLVYNEQFF. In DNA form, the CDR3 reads TGTGCCAGCAGCTTACGAGGACTAGTCTACAATGAGCAGTTCTTC.

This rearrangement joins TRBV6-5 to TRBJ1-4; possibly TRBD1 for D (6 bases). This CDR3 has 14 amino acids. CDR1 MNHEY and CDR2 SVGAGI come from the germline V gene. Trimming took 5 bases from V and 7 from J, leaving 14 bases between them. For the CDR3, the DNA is TGTGCCAGCAGTCCCAGGGGTGTGCGTGAAAAACTGTTTTTT. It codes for CASSPRGVREKLFF.

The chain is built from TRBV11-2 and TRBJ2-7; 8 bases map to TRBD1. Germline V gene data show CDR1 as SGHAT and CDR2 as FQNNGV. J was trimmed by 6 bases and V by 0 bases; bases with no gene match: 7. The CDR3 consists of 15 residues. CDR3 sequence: CASSLDWTGSSEQYF. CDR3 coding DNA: TGTGCCAGCAGCTTAGACTGGACAGGGAGTAGCGAGCAGTACTTC. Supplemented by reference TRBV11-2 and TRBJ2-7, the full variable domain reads EAGVAQSPRYKIIEKRQSVAFWCNPISGHATLYWYQQILGQGPKLLIQFQNNGVVDDSQLPKDRFSAERLKGVDSTLKIQPAKLEDSAVYLCASSLDWTGSSEQYFGPGTRLTVT.

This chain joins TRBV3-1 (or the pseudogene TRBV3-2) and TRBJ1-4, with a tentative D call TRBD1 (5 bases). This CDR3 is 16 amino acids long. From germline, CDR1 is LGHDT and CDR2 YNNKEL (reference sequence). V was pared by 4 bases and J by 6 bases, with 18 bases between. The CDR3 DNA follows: TGTGCCAGCAGCCCCCGGGACCCCTACCCTTATGAAAAACTGTTTTTT. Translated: CASSPRDPYPYEKLFF.

The CDR3 nucleotides read TGTGCCAGCAGTTACCGCGCCATTCAGAGCACCGGGGAGCTGTTTTTT. Translated, it gives CASSYRAIQSTGELFF. V is TRBV6-5 and J is TRBJ2-2; D not resolved. This CDR3 has 16 amino acids. Trimming stripped 2 bases from V and 4 bases from J, with 14 bases between. CDR1 and CDR2 from the germline V gene are MNHEY and SVGAGI.

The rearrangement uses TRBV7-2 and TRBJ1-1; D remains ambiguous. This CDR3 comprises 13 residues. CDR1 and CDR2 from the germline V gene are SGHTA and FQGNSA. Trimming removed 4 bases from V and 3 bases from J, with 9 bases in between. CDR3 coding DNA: TGTGCCAGCAGCTACTCGGGGTACACTGAAGCTTTCTTT. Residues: CASSYSGYTEAFF.

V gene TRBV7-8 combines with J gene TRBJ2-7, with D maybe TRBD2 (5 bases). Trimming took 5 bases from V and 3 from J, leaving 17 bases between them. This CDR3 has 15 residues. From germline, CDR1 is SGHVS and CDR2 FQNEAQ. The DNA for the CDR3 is TGTGCCAGCAGCCTCGGAGGTGGAACTATCTACGAGCAGTACTTC. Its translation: CASSLGGGTIYEQYF.

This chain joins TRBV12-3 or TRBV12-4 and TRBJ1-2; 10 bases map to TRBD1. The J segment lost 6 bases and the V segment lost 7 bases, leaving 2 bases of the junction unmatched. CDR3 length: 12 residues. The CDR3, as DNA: TGTGCCAGCACGACAGGGGGCAATGGCTACACCTTC. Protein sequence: CASTTGGNGYTF.

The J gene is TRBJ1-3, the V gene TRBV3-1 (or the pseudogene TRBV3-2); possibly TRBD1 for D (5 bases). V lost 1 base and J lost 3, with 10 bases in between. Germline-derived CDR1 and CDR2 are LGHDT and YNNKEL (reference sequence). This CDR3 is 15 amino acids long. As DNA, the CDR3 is TGTGCCAGCAGCCAAGGGGGCCAGCTTGGAAACACCATATATTTT. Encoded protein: CASSQGGQLGNTIYF.

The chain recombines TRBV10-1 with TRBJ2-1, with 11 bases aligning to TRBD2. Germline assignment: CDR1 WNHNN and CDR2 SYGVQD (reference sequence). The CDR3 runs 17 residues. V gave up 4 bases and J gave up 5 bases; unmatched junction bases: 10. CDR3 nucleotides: TGCGCCAGCAGTGGATCCCTTCTAGCGGGGGGTAACAATGAGCAGTTCTTC. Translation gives CASSGSLLAGGNNEQFF.

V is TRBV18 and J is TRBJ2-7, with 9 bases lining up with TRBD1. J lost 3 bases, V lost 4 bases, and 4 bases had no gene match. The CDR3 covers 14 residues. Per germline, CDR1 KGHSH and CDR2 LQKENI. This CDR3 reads CASSQGQGNYEQYF. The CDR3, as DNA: TGTGCCAGCTCACAGGGACAGGGAAACTACGAGCAGTACTTC.

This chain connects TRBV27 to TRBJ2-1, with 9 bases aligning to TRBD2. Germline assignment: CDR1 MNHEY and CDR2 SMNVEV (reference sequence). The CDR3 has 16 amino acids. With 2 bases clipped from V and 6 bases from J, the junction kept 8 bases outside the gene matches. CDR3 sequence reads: CASSLLLAGVLNEQFF. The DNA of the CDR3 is TGTGCCAGCAGTTTACTACTAGCGGGCGTTCTCAATGAGCAGTTCTTC.

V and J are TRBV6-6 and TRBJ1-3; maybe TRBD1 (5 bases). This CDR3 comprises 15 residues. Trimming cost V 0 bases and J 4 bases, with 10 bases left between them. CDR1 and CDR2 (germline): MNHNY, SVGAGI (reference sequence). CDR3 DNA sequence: TGTGCCAGCAGTTACTCGAGGACAAGCGGAAACACCATATATTTT. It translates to CASSYSRTSGNTIYF.

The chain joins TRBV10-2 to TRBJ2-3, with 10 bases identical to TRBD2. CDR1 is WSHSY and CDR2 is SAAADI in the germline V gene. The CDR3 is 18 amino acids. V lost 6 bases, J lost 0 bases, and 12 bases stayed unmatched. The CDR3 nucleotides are TGCGCCAGCAGGCCTCCGGGACTAGCGTCCTTCAGCACAGATACGCAGTATTTT. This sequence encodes CASRPPGLASFSTDTQYF.

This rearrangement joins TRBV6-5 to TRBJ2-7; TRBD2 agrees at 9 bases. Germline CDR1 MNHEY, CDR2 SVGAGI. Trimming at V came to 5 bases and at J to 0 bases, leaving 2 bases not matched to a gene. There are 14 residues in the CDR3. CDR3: CASSISGGSYEQYF. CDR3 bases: TGTGCCAGCAGTATTAGCGGGGGCTCCTACGAGCAGTACTTC.

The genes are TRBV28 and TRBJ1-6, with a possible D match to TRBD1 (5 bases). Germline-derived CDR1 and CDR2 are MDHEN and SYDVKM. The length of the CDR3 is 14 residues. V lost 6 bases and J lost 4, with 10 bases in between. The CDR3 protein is CASSPEGYNSPLHF. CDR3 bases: TGTGCCAGCAGCCCAGAGGGGTATAATTCACCCCTCCACTTT.